This passage covers 11 T cell receptor beta chains from one sample sequenced in a study of shared clonotypes between healthy human individuals. The data were produced by immunoSEQ multiplex PCR, yet TCRdb's version contains in-frame clones alone and is incomplete. The table shows roughly 500,000 clones, with about three quarters occurring only once. Sequenced sample: PBMCs. The receptors were sampled from a middle-aged woman in good health. Some clones in this sample may be carry-over from other donors' samples.

About this clone itself: The sample contains more than one DNA sequence encoding this CDR3. V is TRBV30 and J is TRBJ2-7; D is unresolved. This CDR3 region has 12 residues. The ends were cut back, 0 bases at V and 3 bases at J, with 6 bases in the middle. Germline CDR1 is GTSNPN and CDR2 is SVGIG (reference sequence). CDR3: CAWSVLGYEQYF. The CDR3, as DNA: TGTGCCTGGAGTGTACTTGGCTACGAGCAGTACTTC.

The chain combines TRBV27 with TRBJ2-3; D is perhaps TRBD2 (5 bases). Trimming removed 8 bases at V and 2 bases at J, with 11 bases between. CDR1 is MNHEY and CDR2 is SMNVEV in the germline V gene (reference sequence). CDR3 length: 13 amino acids. In DNA form, the CDR3 reads TGTGCCAGCCGCAAGCGGATCACAGATACGCAGTATTTT. It yields the protein CASRKRITDTQYF.

The chain recombines TRBV5-4 with TRBJ2-2; D tentatively fits TRBD1 or TRBD2 (7 bases each). This CDR3 comprises 16 residues. Germline CDR1 SGHNT, CDR2 YYREEE (reference sequence). The V and J ends lost 4 bases and 4 bases respectively, with 17 bases between them. CDR3 sequence: CASSRRARGGTGELFF. CDR3 DNA: TGTGCCAGCAGCCGCCGGGCCAGGGGGGGCACCGGGGAGCTGTTTTTT. The entire variable domain, with the rest obtained from reference TRBV5-4 and TRBJ2-2, is as follows: ETGVTQSPTHLIKTRGQQVTLRCSSQSGHNTVSWYQQALGQGPQFIFQYYREEENGRGNFPPRFSGLQFPNYSSELNVNALELDDSALYLCASSRRARGGTGELFFGEGSRLTVL.

The V gene is TRBV7-2, the J gene TRBJ1-1; D uncertain. This CDR3 has 14 residues. V was clipped by 3 bases and J by 4 bases, with 12 bases between them. In germline, CDR1 is SGHTA, CDR2 FQGNSA. The CDR3 loop reads CASSLVGMGTEAFF. DNA of the CDR3: TGTGCCAGCAGCTTGGTGGGAATGGGCACTGAAGCTTTCTTT.

A single count supports this clone. This sequence joins TRBV16 and TRBJ2-7, with D possibly being TRBD2 (5 bases). CDR1 KGHSY and CDR2 FQNENV come from the germline V gene. The CDR3 has 14 residues. The V gene lost 4 bases and the J gene lost 6 bases, with 16 bases spanning the gap. CDR3 in DNA: TGTGCCAGCAGCCTTTCGAGTCACGGGGTCGAGCAGTACTTC. It specifies CASSLSSHGVEQYF.

The chain couples TRBV18 to TRBJ1-2; 8 bases are a match to TRBD1. With 6 bases clipped from V and 1 base from J, the junction kept 10 bases outside the gene matches. The CDR3 loop spans 16 amino acids. Per germline, CDR1 KGHSH and CDR2 LQKENI. The CDR3 DNA follows: TGTGCCAGCTCCCTTTCCCCGACAGGGGTTAACTATGGCTACACCTTC. Its translation: CASSLSPTGVNYGYTF.

This clone was counted a few times. V gene TRBV27 combines with J gene TRBJ2-4; 13 bases are a match to TRBD2. CDR1 MNHEY and CDR2 SMNVEV come from the germline V gene (reference sequence). This CDR3 has 19 residues. V was pared by 4 bases and J by 0 bases, with 9 bases of the junction left unmatched. The CDR3 loop is CASSSLGLAGALAKNIQYF. DNA for the CDR3: TGTGCCAGCAGTTCCCTTGGACTAGCGGGAGCCTTAGCCAAAAACATTCAGTACTTC.

This rearrangement joins TRBV27 to TRBJ2-7, with TRBD1 identical over 7 bases. Germline lookup yields CDR1 MNHEY and CDR2 SMNVEV (reference sequence). Trimming at V came to 3 bases and at J to 3 bases, leaving 5 bases not matched to a gene. CDR3 length: 14 amino acids. This CDR3 reads CASSFNRDSYEQYF. CDR3 DNA sequence: TGTGCCAGCAGTTTTAACCGGGACAGCTACGAGCAGTACTTC.

The V and J genes are TRBV27 and TRBJ1-1, with unresolved D. V shed 5 bases and J shed 7 bases, with 17 bases lying between them. CDR1 and CDR2 from the germline V gene are MNHEY and SMNVEV (reference sequence). The length of the CDR3 is 14 residues. CDR3: CASSPPDRAGEAFF. As DNA, the CDR3 is TGTGCCAGCAGTCCGCCCGATAGGGCAGGTGAAGCTTTCTTT.

The chain has TRBV27 and TRBJ2-7, with TRBD1 identical over 9 bases. The V segment lost 5 bases and the J segment 3 bases; nucleotides outside the gene matches: 8. This CDR3 spans 15 amino acids. Germline CDR1 MNHEY, CDR2 SMNVEV (reference sequence). CDR3 sequence reads: CASSRKSGQGYEQYF. The CDR3 coding sequence is TGTGCCAGCAGTAGAAAATCGGGACAGGGCTACGAGCAGTACTTC.

The V and J genes are TRBV5-4 and TRBJ1-6; 8 positions agree with TRBD1. Germline CDR1 is SGHNT and CDR2 is YYREEE (reference sequence). The CDR3 is 15 residues long. The V and J ends lost 4 bases and 7 bases, in that order; junction bases with no gene match: 7. The CDR3: CASSPDRANNSPLHF. The CDR3 DNA follows: TGTGCCAGCAGCCCGGACAGGGCCAACAATTCACCCCTCCACTTT.